This section outlines one TCR beta chain sequence together with its context. What this receptor recognizes is not known. Within one base of it there is no much larger clone, and no base qualities were kept. This record belongs to a study of glioma-infiltrating T cells (dated by TCRdb to the mid-2010s). Regarding the study in general: Glioma tissue, non-neoplastic brain tissue and matched peripheral blood mononuclear cells were used as sources from which TCR alpha- and beta-chain repertoires were sequenced. To measure how far tissue and blood T-cell populations diverged, each tissue-infiltrating repertoire was compared against the peripheral blood repertoire of the same patient. The paired cohort was made up of three low-grade glioma patients, several primary glioblastoma patients and three non-glioma patients who contributed non-neoplastic brain tissue.

TCR alpha and beta CDR3 regions were amplified with the iRepertoire nested amplicon-rescue multiplex PCR (arm-PCR) platform from RNA. For one-step reverse transcription and amplification, roughly 100-450 ng of tissue mRNA or PBMC total RNA was used as input. Following bead purification, Illumina adapters were added through a secondary multiplex PCR, and the libraries were then gel-purified between 200 and 400 bp. Demultiplexing relied on internal 6-nucleotide barcodes carried by the libraries. Sequencing of the libraries was done on an Illumina MiSeq using 2x220 or 2x250 nucleotide paired-end reads. The original pipeline was this. Paired reads were merged using FLASH 1.2.11 and aligned with BWA-MEM to the GRCh37 human genome, and TRA and TRB reads were then extracted. For V and J assignment, an IMGT-derived reference of cassette sequences and CDR3 motifs that included pseudogenes was used. Reads were translated in three frames, and productive CDR3s were defined by a C…FGXG motif without stop codons. Unique combinations of V-J cassette pair and CDR3 amino acid sequence were defined as clonotypes. Reads were filtered by Hamming distance, thresholded by each sample's sequence error rate in mapped regions. TCRdb's own reprocessing of the public reads used fastp at Q25 and MiXCR and kept productive beta chains. Duplicate CDR3 protein sequences are folded into a single record with the most common DNA and genes. The V and J calls reflect TCRdb's pipeline rather than the authors' work. In all, the sample holds approximately 120,000 distinct CDR3 sequences, and approximately 23% of those were seen once. 15% of the sample is in the top ten clones.

The paper as a whole reports these results and caveats: Very few CDR3 sequences were shared between tissue and blood, attributed to high CDR3 diversity and limited sampling. Group comparisons were based on small numbers of patients: three non-neoplastic, three low-grade glioma and several glioblastoma patients. VJ-independent divergence between tissue and blood was below expectation in non-neoplastic patients but above expectation in all gliomas, especially low-grade gliomas.

Germline trimming amounts to 3 bases on V and 7 bases on J, with 12 as the count of junction bases outside the gene matches. In the germline V gene, CDR1 corresponds to KGHSH and CDR2 to LQKENI. The CDR3 spans 16 residues, from the cysteine through the phenylalanine. This entry keeps only the CDR3 DNA: 48 bases, framed from base 1. The clonotype comes from a human donor with low-grade glioma or glioblastoma, undergoing nonglioma brain surgery, or in good health (not recorded which). The material sequenced was glioma tissue, nonneoplastic brain tissue, or PBMCs (not recorded which). The rearrangement joined TRBV18 to TRBJ2-1; 7 middle bases align to TRBD1. CDR3 reads: CASSPQGQNFRNEQFF. The nucleotides read TGTGCCAGCTCACCCCAGGGACAGAACTTCCGAAATGAGCAGTTCTTC. Beyond the CDR3, the reference TRBV18 and TRBJ2-1 genes provide the residues; the full variable domain reads: NAGVMQNPRHLVRRRGQEARLRCSPMKGHSHVYWYRQLPEEGLKFMVYLQKENIIDESGMPKERFSAEFPKEGPSILRIQQVVRGDSAAYFCASSPQGQNFRNEQFFGPGTRLTVL.